This T cell receptor beta chain derives from a study of T cell responses to AZD1222 COVID-19 vaccine. Here immunoSEQ multiplex PCR was the method, and the copy in TCRdb shows in-frame clones only, minus some. This table has 160,000 or so clones, more than 75% appearing once. Study findings and constraints: CD4 TCRs associated with vaccination spanned spike, dominating at 160-218 and 743-854.

CDR3 size: 15 residues. Germline V gene lookup returns CDR1 SGHRS and CDR2 YFSETQ. Deletions cut 0 bases from V and 0 bases from J, with 7 bases between. Researchers grouped second doses given at about 4 or about 12 weeks into one pool. In regard to this clone: Its antigen is currently unknown.

The gene calls are TRBV5-1 and TRBJ1-5; D gene ambiguous. The source was peripheral blood, collected 28 days after the second AZD1222 dose. This receptor was identified in an adult who received the AZD1222 COVID-19 vaccine. The CDR3 bases are TGCGCCAGCAGCTTGGATGCAGATAGCAATCAGCCCCAGCATTTT. Its translation: CASSLDADSNQPQHF.